This is a list of T cell receptor beta chains from one sample in a study of shared clonotypes between healthy human individuals. TCRdb's table, derived via immunoSEQ multiplex PCR, lists solely in-frame clones and lacks some. The table shows fewer than 1.4 million clones, with approximately 80% occurring only once. The sample consisted of memory CD4+ T cells from PBMCs. The receptors here all came from a man aged 18-30 years in good health. Some clones in this sample may be carry-over from other donors' samples. CDR3s include the opening cysteine and the closing phenylalanine or tryptophan. Fields, in order: V gene, J gene, clone size, CDR3 length, D gene, CDR3 protein, CDR3 DNA. A D gene is named only where the DNA matches it firmly. Size tells how often a clone was seen (once, few, many) or the class of an expanded clone, and some rows leave it out.

>TRBV2|TRBJ1-1|-|14|-
CASSVTGPNTEAFF
TGTGCCAGCAGTGTGACAGGCCCGAACACTGAAGCTTTCTTT
>TRBV5-4|TRBJ2-1|-|15|TRBD1
CASSRDRGPYNEQFF
TGTGCCAGCAGCAGGGACAGGGGACCGTACAATGAGCAGTTCTTC
>TRBV30|TRBJ1-2|few|10|-
CAWGSYGYTF
TGTGCCTGGGGCAGCTATGGCTACACCTTC
>TRBV7-2|TRBJ2-3|-|13|-
CASSSQLTDTQYF
TGTGCCAGCAGCTCCCAGCTCACAGATACGCAGTATTTT
>TRBV5-4|TRBJ1-4|-|14|-
CASSVQGKHEKLFF
TGTGCCAGCAGCGTGCAGGGGAAGCATGAAAAACTGTTTTTT
>TRBV5-1|TRBJ2-3|-|15|-
CASSLVGGRTDTQYF
TGCGCCAGCAGCTTGGTGGGGGGGCGGACAGATACGCAGTATTTT
>TRBV10-2|TRBJ2-7|-|13|-
CASRRDIHYEQYF
TGCGCCAGCAGGCGGGACATCCACTACGAGCAGTACTTC
>TRBV10-3|TRBJ2-1|-|15|TRBD2
CAITPSGVNYNEQFF
TGTGCCATAACCCCTAGCGGGGTAAATTACAATGAGCAGTTCTTC
>TRBV9|TRBJ2-1|few|19|TRBD1
CASSVNVGSRQGIGNEQFF
TGTGCCAGCAGCGTTAATGTCGGGTCCCGACAGGGAATAGGGAATGAGCAGTTCTTC
>TRBV19|TRBJ1-2|-|15|-
CASTRGSGLNYGYTF
TGTGCCAGTACTCGGGGCAGCGGGCTTAACTATGGCTACACCTTC
>TRBV5-1|TRBJ2-1|-|17|-
CASSLSGRDRSYNEQFF
TGCGCCAGCAGCTTGAGCGGTCGAGACAGGAGTTACAATGAGCAGTTCTTC
>TRBV6-1|TRBJ1-6|-|16|-
CASSDQGQSYNSPLHF
TGTGCCAGCAGTGACCAGGGTCAGTCCTATAATTCACCCCTCCACTTT
>TRBV5-1|TRBJ1-2|-|12|-
CASSLDSYGYTF
TGCGCCAGCAGCTTGGACTCCTATGGCTACACCTTC
>TRBV5-1|TRBJ2-7|-|16|-
CASSLVGAGASYEQYF
TGCGCCAGCAGCCTGGTCGGGGCAGGAGCTTCCTACGAGCAGTACTTC
>TRBV21-1|TRBJ2-1|-|14|-
CASSSGNSYNEQFF
TGTGCCAGCAGCAGCGGAAACTCCTACAATGAGCAGTTCTTC
>TRBV7-9|TRBJ1-2|-|14|TRBD1
CASSEGQSNYGYTF
TGTGCCAGCAGCGAGGGACAGAGTAACTATGGCTACACCTTC
>TRBV28|TRBJ2-7|-|12|TRBD2
CASSPSGREQYF
TGTGCCAGCAGTCCGAGCGGGAGAGAGCAGTACTTC
>TRBV19|TRBJ2-1|-|18|-
CASTRLAGSGVTYNEQFF
TGTGCCAGTACCCGCCTGGCGGGTAGCGGAGTTACCTACAATGAGCAGTTCTTC
>TRBV6-1|TRBJ2-7|-|14|-
CASRRGRQTYEQYF
TGTGCCAGCAGGAGGGGCAGGCAAACCTACGAGCAGTACTTC
>TRBV2|TRBJ2-1|-|15|-
CASSSGPSSYNEQFF
TGTGCCAGCAGCTCGGGGCCCAGCTCCTACAATGAGCAGTTCTTC
>TRBV29-1|TRBJ1-1|-|14|-
CSVASNWRNTEAFF
TGCAGCGTAGCCTCTAACTGGCGGAACACTGAAGCTTTCTTT
>TRBV6-6|TRBJ2-7|-|12|-
CASSHQGSEQYF
TGTGCCAGCAGCCACCAGGGGTCCGAGCAGTACTTC
>TRBV25-1|TRBJ1-2|once|15|-
CASSEVNRVNYGYTF
TGTGCCAGCAGTGAAGTCAACAGGGTTAACTATGGCTACACCTTC